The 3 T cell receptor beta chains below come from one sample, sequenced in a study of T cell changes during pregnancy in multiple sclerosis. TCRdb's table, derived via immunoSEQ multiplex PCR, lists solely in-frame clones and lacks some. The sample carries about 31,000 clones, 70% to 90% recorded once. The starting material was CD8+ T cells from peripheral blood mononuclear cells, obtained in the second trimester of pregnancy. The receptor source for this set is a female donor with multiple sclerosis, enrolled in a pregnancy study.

The CDR3 loop reads CASSEAPGSSGSTGELFF. In DNA, the CDR3 is TGTGCCAGCAGTGAAGCCCCAGGGTCTAGCGGGAGTACCGGGGAGCTGTTTTTT. The chain employs TRBV2 and TRBJ2-2; 10 bases are a match to TRBD2. J lost 5 bases, V lost 0 bases, and 9 bases had no gene match. The CDR3 is 18 residues long. The germline V gene encodes CDR1 SNHLY and CDR2 FYNNEI.

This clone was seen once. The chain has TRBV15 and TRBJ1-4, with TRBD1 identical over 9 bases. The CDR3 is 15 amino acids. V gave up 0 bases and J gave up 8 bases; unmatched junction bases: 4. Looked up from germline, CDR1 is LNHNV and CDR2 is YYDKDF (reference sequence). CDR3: CATSRETGGNEKLFF. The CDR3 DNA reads TGTGCCACCAGCAGAGAGACAGGGGGTAACGAAAAACTGTTTTTT.

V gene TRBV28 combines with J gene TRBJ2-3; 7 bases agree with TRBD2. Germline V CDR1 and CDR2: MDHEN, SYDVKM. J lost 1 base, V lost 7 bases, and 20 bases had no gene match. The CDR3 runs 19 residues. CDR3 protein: CASKPRGLAVVGGTDTQYF. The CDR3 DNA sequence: TGTGCCAGCAAACCGAGGGGTCTAGCGGTGGTGGGTGGCACAGATACGCAGTATTTT. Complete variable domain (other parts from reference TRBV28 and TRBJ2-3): DVKVTQSSRYLVKRTGEKVFLECVQDMDHENMFWYRQDPGLGLRLIYFSYDVKMKEKGDIPEGYSVSREKKERFSLILESASTNQTSMYLCASKPRGLAVVGGTDTQYFGPGTRLTVL.